This T cell receptor (beta chain) was identified during a study of post-analysis software for immune sequencing data. The overall study: The disease courses spanned relapsing-remitting, secondary progressive and progressive-relapsing forms of multiple sclerosis. Study-wide results and caveats: Patients used roughly five TRBV segments, including TRBV5-6, TRBV5-1 and TRBV20-1, more often than controls. For normalized Chao1 diversity, multiple sclerosis patients scored significantly lower than controls did.

This CDR3 contains 11 residues. Per the germline V gene, CDR1 is SGHRS and CDR2 is YFSETQ. V shed 7 bases and J shed 6 bases, with 7 bases lying between them. Tagging with unique molecular identifiers was a feature of the TCR beta cDNA libraries. TCRdb analysed the PCR reads with MiXCR anew, one entry per CDR3 protein. The data hold about 460,000 distinct CDR3 sequences, with approximately 45% observed a single time. As for this clonotype: Its antigen is as yet unknown.

The source is a girl aged 5 to 17 with multiple sclerosis. Sequencing input: blood. The chain is built from TRBV5-1 and TRBJ2-2, with D uncertain. The CDR3 DNA reads as TGCGCCAGCGGAGCGTCCGGGGAGCTGTTTTTT. It encodes CASGASGELFF. The full variable domain, completed using reference TRBV5-1 and TRBJ2-2, is KAGVTQTPRYLIKTRGQQVTLSCSPISGHRSVSWYQQTPGQGLQFLFEYFSETQRNKGNFPGRFSGRQFSNSRSEMNVSTLELGDSALYLCASGASGELFFGEGSRLTVL.